One and the same sample provided the 13 T cell receptor beta chains below, sequenced in a study of CD8 T cells in ankylosing spondylitis. Findings of the study overall: Characteristic of ankylosing spondylitis blood, it appeared, was a TCR beta motif comprising about eight highly homologous variants.

TCRdb independently ran MiXCR on the 5' RACE reads; one entry per CDR3 protein. The sample has around 770,000 distinct CDR3 sequences, 12% seen once; the top ten hold under 0.6%. Their target antigens are unknown. Sequencing was performed on blood, either unsorted or a sorted T cell fraction (not recorded which). Every receptor here comes from a male donor with ankylosing spondylitis.

The chain combines TRBV7-2 with TRBJ2-5, with 8 bases aligning to TRBD1. The CDR3 has 20 amino acids. Losses at the gene ends were 0 bases for V and 1 base for J; bases not matched to a gene: 16. Germline V gene data show CDR1 as SGHTA and CDR2 as FQGNSA. CDR3 bases: TGTGCCAGCAGCTTAGCCATCCCGGGCGGACAGGGAGAAGGCCAAGAGACCCAGTACTTC. This gives the protein CASSLAIPGGQGEGQETQYF.

The chain uses TRBV5-1 and TRBJ1-2; TRBD1 might be the D (6 bases). Looked up from germline, CDR1 is SGHRS and CDR2 is YFSETQ. The CDR3 length is 13 residues. V lost 7 bases and J 7 bases, leaving 17 bases between the germline ends. CDR3 sequence: CASRQASSGGYTF. The CDR3 DNA reads TGCGCCAGCCGACAGGCCTCCTCAGGTGGCTACACCTTC.

This clonotype was observed a few times. CDR3 coding DNA: TGTGCCAGCAGCTTAATCCTCAATACGCAGTATTTT. The encoded protein is CASSLILNTQYF. The chain carries TRBV7-8 and TRBJ2-3; D gene unclear. V was clipped by 2 bases and J by 7 bases, with 7 bases between them. Germline V gene lookup returns CDR1 SGHVS and CDR2 FQNEAQ. This CDR3 is 12 amino acids long.

This clonotype was seen only a few times. The V call is TRBV7-2, the J call TRBJ2-5; no firm D call. The CDR3 runs 16 residues. The ends were cut back, 2 bases at V and 5 bases at J, with 18 bases in the middle. From germline, CDR1 is SGHTA and CDR2 FQGNSA. The CDR3 region has the DNA TGTGCCAGCAGCTTATTAAGAGCAACCCCTTCTGAGACCCAGTACTTC. The encoded protein is CASSLLRATPSETQYF.

This sequence joins TRBV19 and TRBJ1-5, with D unclear. The V gene's germline CDR1 is LNHDA and CDR2 SQIVND (reference sequence). The CDR3 loop spans 15 amino acids. V was cut by 7 bases and J by 1 base, with 14 bases left in between. CDR3 protein: CASTIGIGSNQPQHF. Here the CDR3 DNA reads TGTGCCAGTACCATAGGGATAGGAAGCAATCAGCCCCAGCATTTT.

This clonotype was detected a few times. V is TRBV9 and J is TRBJ2-2; 9 bases are a match to TRBD1. CDR3 size: 15 residues. Germline values: CDR1 SGDLS, CDR2 YYNGEE. V shed 2 bases, J shed 5 bases, and the junction held 4 bases outside the gene matches. DNA of the CDR3: TGTGCCAGCAGCGTTGGGACAGGGTGGACCGGGGAGCTGTTTTTT. This codes for CASSVGTGWTGELFF.

This clonotype was counted only a few times. The chain carries TRBV10-3 and TRBJ1-1; a weak D match, TRBD1 (5 bases). The germline V and J ends were trimmed by 6 bases and 3 bases, with 11 bases remaining between them. The CDR3 contains 13 residues. CDR1 is ENHRY, CDR2 SYGVKD, per germline. CDR3 sequence: CAISQGEDTEAFF. The CDR3 DNA sequence: TGTGCCATCAGCCAGGGTGAGGACACTGAAGCTTTCTTT.

This sequence joins TRBV10-2 and TRBJ1-2; the match to TRBD1 covers 8 bases. In germline, CDR1 is WSHSY, CDR2 SAAADI. Unmatched junction bases numbered 6, after V lost 10 bases and J lost 5 bases. The CDR3 length is 12 residues. The CDR3 loop reads CATRTGNYGYTF. In DNA, the CDR3 is TGCGCCACCCGGACAGGGAATTATGGCTACACCTTC.

Turning to this clonotype: A much more abundant neighbour one base away suggests this may be a read error. Likely a read error: the CDR3 ends without its conserved phenylalanine or tryptophan. V gene TRBV20-1 combines with J gene TRBJ2-1; D is undetermined. The CDR3 runs 15 residues. The V gene lost 0 bases and the J gene lost 8 bases, with 17 bases spanning the gap. From germline, CDR1 is DFQATT and CDR2 SNEGSKA (reference sequence). CDR3 region: CSARDLVGDWYEQFI. CDR3 coding DNA: TGCAGTGCTAGAGATCTCGTGGGCGACTGGTATGAGCAGTTCATC.

V usage is TRBV29-1 and J usage is TRBJ2-7; 9 bases line up with TRBD2. The germline V gene encodes CDR1 SQVTM and CDR2 ANQGSEA. The CDR3 runs to 13 residues. With V trimmed by 4 bases and J by 4 bases, 5 bases remained unmatched. The CDR3 DNA reads as TGCAGCGTTGCAGCGGGGGGTCGTTACGAGCAGTACTTC. Translated: CSVAAGGRYEQYF.

This clonotype has more than one count but fewer than ten. The rearrangement links TRBV7-2 to TRBJ1-1; D is possibly TRBD1 (6 bases). Germline-derived CDR1 and CDR2 are SGHTA and FQGNSA. This CDR3 comprises 13 residues. Trimming took 7 bases from V and 7 from J, leaving 16 bases between them. For the CDR3, the DNA is TGTGCCAGCAATTCGGGGGGCGCAGTTGAAGCTTTCTTT. Translated, it gives CASNSGGAVEAFF.

The V call is TRBV27, the J call TRBJ2-1; 8 nucleotides match TRBD1. J gave up 6 bases and V 6 bases, and 7 bases lay outside the gene matches. Germline V lookup: CDR1 MNHEY, CDR2 SMNVEV (reference sequence). The CDR3 is 14 residues long. Here the CDR3 reads CASRYEGTGNEQFF. The CDR3 DNA follows: TGTGCCAGCAGATACGAAGGGACAGGCAATGAGCAGTTCTTC.

The chain employs TRBV7-9 and TRBJ2-7, with 9 bases matching TRBD1. V was pared by 5 bases and J by 2 bases, with 4 bases of the junction left unmatched. The CDR3 extends over 14 amino acids. Germline V CDR1 and CDR2: SEHNR, FQNEAQ (reference sequence). The CDR3 DNA reads TGTGCCAGCAGCGTTCGACAGGGGGCCTACGAGCAGTACTTC. Its translation is CASSVRQGAYEQYF.